Listed here are 3 T cell receptor beta chains from one sample, sequenced in a study of shared clonotypes between healthy human individuals. Only in-frame clones appear in the TCRdb table, and some are missing; sequencing was by immunoSEQ multiplex PCR. The table shows 2 million to 3 million clones, with approximately 92% occurring only once. The sample consisted of naive CD4+ T cells sorted from blood. Subset of the sample: CD45RA+ positively selected. These receptors were obtained from a man between 18 and 29 years old in good health.

This chain links TRBV29-1 with TRBJ2-7; 16 bases are a match to TRBD2. From germline, CDR1 is SQVTM and CDR2 ANQGSEA. The CDR3 has 16 amino acids. V lost 7 bases and J lost 3; bases outside the gene matches: 9. Written as DNA, the CDR3 is TGCAGCGCCCAGGGACTAGCGGGAGGGGTACTCTACGAGCAGTACTTC. Translated, it gives CSAQGLAGGVLYEQYF.

J is TRBJ1-6 and V is TRBV2; a weak D match, TRBD1 (6 bases). V was clipped by 6 bases and J by 0 bases, with 9 bases between them. The CDR3 length is 15 residues. Germline assignment: CDR1 SNHLY and CDR2 FYNNEI. CDR3 bases: TGTGCCAGCAGGCAGACAGGCTCCTATAATTCACCCCTCCACTTT. It specifies CASRQTGSYNSPLHF.

J is TRBJ1-2 and V is TRBV30, with 10 bases lining up with TRBD1. The V gene end was trimmed by 5 bases and the J gene end by 7 bases; junction bases not matched to a gene: 10. There are 14 residues in the CDR3. CDR1 and CDR2 from the germline V gene are GTSNPN and SVGIG (reference sequence). This CDR3 is CAWVGTGVSSGYTF. The CDR3 DNA reads TGTGCCTGGGTCGGGACAGGGGTATCGAGTGGCTACACCTTC.